The T cell receptor beta chain under discussion was sequenced for a study of T cell repertoires in ileal Crohn's disease. The germline V gene has CDR1 LGHNA and CDR2 YNFKEQ. This CDR3 is built from 12 residues. V lost 4 bases to trimming and J lost 8 bases, with 11 bases between them. Repertoires were generated with immunoSEQ multiplex PCR, while TCRdb's copy carries only in-frame clones and drops some. This repertoire shows some 15,000 clones, just over 90% found once; its top ten account for 3% to 4%. The J gene is TRBJ1-2, the V gene TRBV4-2, with D possibly TRBD1 on 6 matching bases. The receptor's source is an adult with Crohn's disease. The sequenced material came from ileal tissue. The CDR3 spells CASSLNREGYTF. CDR3 coding DNA: TGTGCCAGCAGCCTTAACAGGGAGGGCTACACCTTC.